The T cell receptor (beta chain) described here comes from a study of blood T cell repertoires in COVID-19. Study-wide context: Sites across the United States, Italy and Spain contributed samples from acute and convalescent COVID-19. The cDNA or gDNA used as material had been derived from T cells, B-cell-depleted T cells, or PBMCs.

The V and J ends lost 4 bases and 6 bases respectively, with 16 bases between them. This CDR3 spans 14 amino acids. Germline CDR1 is SGHRS and CDR2 is YFSETQ. This clone came up once. Original processing notes: Counts of nucleated cells, estimated from reference gene primer amplification, were obtained. Sequencing used immunoSEQ multiplex PCR; TCRdb keeps in-frame clones, though not all of them. The V and J calls and clone size were taken over from that table, and D and trimming were inferred from the DNA. The repertoire holds 40,000 or so clones, with less than 85% as singletons. What was sequenced was peripheral blood. The clonotype comes from an older man with acute or convalescent COVID-19. This chain links TRBV5-1 with TRBJ1-2; D might be TRBD1 (6 bases). The CDR3: CASSAQQGVDGYTF. CDR3 in DNA: TGCGCCAGCAGCGCTCAACAGGGAGTCGATGGCTACACCTTC. The full variable domain, in which reference TRBV5-1 and TRBJ1-2 provide the parts outside the CDR3, is KAGVTQTPRYLIKTRGQQVTLSCSPISGHRSVSWYQQTPGQGLQFLFEYFSETQRNKGNFPGRFSGRQFSNSRSEMNVSTLELGDSALYLCASSAQQGVDGYTFGSGTRLTVV.